The 25 T cell receptor beta chains reported below all come from one sample, sequenced in a study of blood T cells in healthy people across ages. For the second PCR, which ran for 7 to 11 cycles, a sample-barcoded 5' primer and a J-beta primer mix were used. TCRdb reprocessed the 5' RACE reads with MiXCR, giving one entry per CDR3 protein. The sample contains 2 million or so distinct CDR3 sequences, around half of which appear only once. The source material was blood. The receptors shown here come from a woman in her thirties or forties in good health.

This clonotype has a handful of counts. J is TRBJ2-5 and V is TRBV7-2; D is unclear. Gene TRBJ2-7 matches the end of the DNA better, so the J call may be wrong. Germline V gives CDR1 SGHTA, CDR2 FQGNSA. The CDR3 totals 15 residues. Written as DNA, the CDR3 is TGTGCCAGCAGCTTTGACGAAGCCGTTTACTACGAGCAGTACTTC. This translates into CASSFDEAVYYEQYF.

This clonotype came up a few times. This chain connects TRBV4-3 to TRBJ2-3, with a possible D match to TRBD2 (6 bases). This CDR3 region has 17 residues. From germline, CDR1 is LGHNA and CDR2 YSLEER. The germline V and J ends were trimmed by 0 bases and 0 bases, with 13 bases remaining between them. CDR3 residues: CASSQDSASVSTDTQYF. As DNA, the CDR3 is TGCGCCAGCAGCCAAGATTCGGCTAGCGTTAGCACAGATACGCAGTATTTT.

This clonotype has just one count. The rearrangement links TRBV5-1 to TRBJ2-3; TRBD2 agrees at 14 bases. Germline-derived CDR1 and CDR2 are SGHRS and YFSETQ. V was pared by 9 bases and J by 2 bases, with 17 bases of the junction left unmatched. This CDR3 has 19 residues. The DNA of the CDR3 is TGCGCCACCCTTCCTCCCCGGACTAGCGGGGGGACGAACACAGATACGCAGTATTTT. Protein: CATLPPRTSGGTNTDTQYF.

J is TRBJ2-7 and V is TRBV29-1, with a tentative D call TRBD1 (6 bases). There are 12 residues in the CDR3. Germline V gives CDR1 SQVTM, CDR2 ANQGSEA. Trimming took 7 bases from V and 8 from J, leaving 18 bases between them. CDR3: CSGKDRPLKQYF. The CDR3 DNA follows: TGCAGCGGCAAAGACAGGCCACTCAAGCAGTACTTC.

The rearrangement uses TRBV5-6 and TRBJ2-3; 8 bases line up with TRBD2. V was clipped by 4 bases and J by 6 bases; unmatched bases: 10. The CDR3 loop spans 15 amino acids. Germline V gene lookup returns CDR1 SGHDT and CDR2 YYEEEE. CDR3 coding DNA: TGTGCCAGCAGCCGTAGCGGGGCCCGGGGGGATACGCAGTATTTT. As protein: CASSRSGARGDTQYF.

The genes are TRBV7-9 and TRBJ2-5; perhaps TRBD2 as D (6 bases). Germline CDR1 reads SEHNR; CDR2 reads FQNEAQ (reference sequence). V gave up 4 bases and J gave up 5 bases, with 20 bases separating them. This CDR3 has 16 amino acids. The chain's CDR3 is CASSSNRDFRGETQYF. CDR3 bases: TGTGCCAGCAGCTCCAACCGGGACTTCCGGGGGGAGACCCAGTACTTC.

The CDR3 sequence is CASSVAPTNGADTQYF. Written as DNA, the CDR3 is TGTGCCAGCAGCGTAGCTCCGACGAATGGGGCAGATACGCAGTATTTT. The rearrangement joins TRBV9 to TRBJ2-3; D unclear. There are 16 residues in the CDR3. CDR1 and CDR2 from the germline V gene are SGDLS and YYNGEE. V was shortened by 0 bases and J by 4 bases, with 15 bases between the two germline ends.

This clonotype has more than one count but fewer than ten. The chain joins TRBV3-1 to TRBJ1-2; 7 nucleotides line up with TRBD1. This CDR3 is 14 amino acids long. Germline values: CDR1 LGHDT, CDR2 YNNKEL (reference sequence). V lost 4 bases to trimming and J lost 4 bases; unmatched junction nucleotides: 6. CDR3 amino acids: CASSPQGGPYGYTF. As DNA, the CDR3 is TGTGCCAGCAGCCCCCAGGGGGGACCCTATGGCTACACCTTC. Full variable domain (remainder filled in from reference TRBV3-1 and TRBJ1-2): DTAVSQTPKYLVTQMGNDKSIKCEQNLGHDTMYWYKQDSKKFLKIMFSYNNKELIINETVPNRFSPKSPDKAHLNLHINSLELGDSAVYFCASSPQGGPYGYTFGSGTRLTVV.

The V and J genes are TRBV12-3 or TRBV12-4 and TRBJ1-2; TRBD1 agrees at 10 bases. The trim removed 5 bases at V and 6 bases at J, leaving 9 bases unmatched. CDR3 length: 15 amino acids. Written as DNA, the CDR3 is TGTGCCAGCAGTCGACAGGGGGCGATTATCGATGGCTACACCTTC. This sequence encodes CASSRQGAIIDGYTF.

This rearrangement joins TRBV18 to TRBJ2-3; TRBD2 matches 8 bases. Trimming took 3 bases from V and 2 from J; bases not matched to a gene: 4. Germline CDR1 is KGHSH and CDR2 is LQKENI. The CDR3 has 15 amino acids. The CDR3: CASSPSGGITDTQYF. Written as DNA, the CDR3 is TGTGCCAGCTCACCGTCGGGGGGGATCACAGATACGCAGTATTTT.

This clonotype was found a few times. J is TRBJ2-5 and V is TRBV4-2; a possible D gene is TRBD2 (7 bases). V was shortened by 0 bases and J by 7 bases, with 18 bases between the two germline ends. This CDR3 spans 16 amino acids. Looked up from germline, CDR1 is LGHNA and CDR2 is YNFKEQ. Here the CDR3 reads CASSQEYGGPEGTQYF. The CDR3 DNA is TGTGCCAGCAGCCAAGAGTACGGGGGGCCCGAAGGGACCCAGTACTTC.

The rearrangement uses TRBV20-1 and TRBJ2-7, with D perhaps matching TRBD1 (5 bases). The ends were cut back, 0 bases at V and 2 bases at J, with 17 bases in the middle. The CDR3 is 16 amino acids. Looked up from germline, CDR1 is DFQATT and CDR2 is SNEGSKA (reference sequence). CDR3 region: CSARDVGHAGPYEQYF. As DNA, the CDR3 is TGCAGTGCTAGAGACGTAGGACACGCCGGTCCCTACGAGCAGTACTTC.

This chain uses TRBV15 with TRBJ2-4, with TRBD1 matching over 8 bases. The DNA end is a closer match to TRBJ2-7, so the J assignment may be wrong. The length of the CDR3 is 14 residues. Per germline, CDR1 LNHNV and CDR2 YYDKDF (reference sequence). Here the CDR3 DNA reads TGTGCCACCAGCAGAGAGGACAGGGACTACGAGCAGTACTTC. The encoded protein is CATSREDRDYEQYF.

The genes are TRBV4-1 and TRBJ1-5, with a weak D call TRBD1 (5 bases). Trimming removed 1 base at V and 4 bases at J, with 14 bases between. The CDR3 is made up of 16 amino acids. CDR1 and CDR2 from the germline V gene are MGHRA and YSYEKL. CDR3 amino acids: CASSQVSGAANQPQHF. CDR3 nucleotide sequence: TGCGCCAGCAGCCAAGTATCCGGGGCCGCAAATCAGCCCCAGCATTTT.

This clonotype occurred a few times. The chain is built from TRBV4-3 and TRBJ2-1; 9 bases fit TRBD2. V was clipped by 0 bases and J by 4 bases; unmatched bases: 4. This CDR3 region has 16 residues. Germline-derived CDR1 and CDR2 are LGHNA and YSLEER. CDR3 region: CASSQEWLAGYNEQFF. The CDR3 DNA is TGCGCCAGCAGCCAAGAATGGCTAGCGGGGTACAATGAGCAGTTCTTC.

CDR3 amino acids: CASSHEAAGGAETQYF. The CDR3 coding sequence is TGTGCCAGCAGCCATGAGGCAGCGGGGGGCGCGGAGACCCAGTACTTC. This rearrangement joins TRBV4-2 to TRBJ2-4; 9 positions agree with TRBD2. The J call may be faulty, since TRBJ2-5 better matches the DNA end. CDR3 length: 16 residues. CDR1 is LGHNA, CDR2 YNFKEQ, per germline.

The chain has TRBV5-4 and TRBJ2-7; 8 bases are shared with TRBD1. Germline values: CDR1 SGHNT, CDR2 YYREEE (reference sequence). Germline trimming cut 3 bases from V and 2 bases from J; bases unmatched to any gene: 7. CDR3 length equals 15 residues. The CDR3 sequence is CASSSGQAPAYEQYF. As DNA, the CDR3 is TGTGCCAGCAGCTCGGGACAGGCCCCCGCCTACGAGCAGTACTTC.

The chain carries TRBV25-1 and TRBJ2-5, with D unclear. The V end lost 2 bases, the J end lost 5 bases, and 12 bases lay between the germline ends. Germline V lookup: CDR1 MGHDK, CDR2 SYGVNS. The CDR3 extends over 14 amino acids. CDR3 residues: CASSENQAPETQYF. The CDR3 region has the DNA TGTGCCAGCAGTGAAAATCAGGCTCCGGAGACCCAGTACTTC.

This clonotype was seen more than once but under ten times. The chain employs TRBV18 and TRBJ1-2; 8 positions match TRBD1. Germline values: CDR1 KGHSH, CDR2 LQKENI. CDR3 length: 17 residues. V lost 5 bases to trimming and J lost 2 bases; unmatched junction nucleotides: 13. The CDR3 sequence: CASSSTPEAGGNYGYTF. Written as DNA, the CDR3 is TGTGCCAGCTCATCCACGCCTGAGGCAGGGGGCAACTATGGCTACACCTTC.

The chain uses TRBV6-1 and TRBJ2-3, with 8 positions matching TRBD2. This CDR3 has 15 residues. The V gene's germline CDR1 is MNHNS and CDR2 SASEGT. V was pared by 11 bases and J by 2 bases, with 12 bases of the junction left unmatched. The CDR3 protein is CAAPLGTSDTDTQYF. The CDR3 DNA sequence: TGTGCCGCCCCACTGGGGACTAGTGACACAGATACGCAGTATTTT.

In this sample, this clonotype turned up a few times. The CDR3 sequence: CASSPSVGTGGDEQFF. The CDR3, as DNA: TGTGCCAGCAGCCCCTCGGTGGGGACAGGGGGCGATGAGCAGTTCTTC. The chain employs TRBV7-2 and TRBJ2-1; 12 bases map to TRBD1. Germline loops: CDR1 SGHTA, CDR2 FQGNSA. There are 16 residues in the CDR3. The junction had 10 bases not matched to a gene; V was cut back by 5 bases and J by 8 bases.

The chain uses TRBV6-5 and TRBJ2-7; TRBD2 matches 7 bases. Germline V CDR1 and CDR2: MNHEY, SVGAGI. The CDR3 loop spans 17 amino acids. J gave up 0 bases and V 3 bases, and 11 bases lay outside the gene matches. In nucleotides, the CDR3 is TGTGCCAGCAGTTATCCTGTAGCGGGCGAAAGCTCCTACGAGCAGTACTTC. As protein: CASSYPVAGESSYEQYF.

The sample holds one count of this clonotype. This chain links TRBV4-3 with TRBJ1-1; no definite D call. The CDR3 loop spans 14 amino acids. Germline V gene sequence: CDR1 LGHNA, CDR2 YSLEER. V was cut by 1 base and J by 6 bases, with 12 bases left in between. The CDR3 nucleotides read TGCGCCAGCAGCCAAGTTCCAGTTAGGTCTGAAGCTTTCTTT. It translates to CASSQVPVRSEAFF.

This clonotype came up a few times. The chain links TRBV4-2 to TRBJ2-3, with D possibly TRBD1 on 5 matching bases. This CDR3 has 15 residues. V was clipped by 0 bases and J by 0 bases, with 7 bases between them. Germline values: CDR1 LGHNA, CDR2 YNFKEQ. DNA for the CDR3: TGTGCCAGCAGCCAAGATGACAGCAGCACAGATACGCAGTATTTT. Translated: CASSQDDSSTDTQYF.

The chain links TRBV4-3 to TRBJ2-1; D remains ambiguous. Trimming took off 1 base at V and 0 bases at J, with 13 bases between the two ends. Germline CDR1 LGHNA, CDR2 YSLEER. The CDR3 runs 17 residues. The CDR3 spells CASSQGPAASSYNEQFF. CDR3 coding DNA: TGCGCCAGCAGCCAAGGTCCAGCTGCGAGCTCCTACAATGAGCAGTTCTTC.